These 13 T cell receptor beta chains originate from one sample sequenced in a study of graft-versus-host responses after intestinal transplantation. Graft specimens yielded both intraepithelial and lamina propria lymphocytes. Produced via immunoSEQ multiplex PCR; TCRdb's table is partial and in-frame only. The sample carries about 63,000 clones, under 90% recorded once. Sequencing used ileum tissue, obtained 350 to 400 days after transplant. These receptors all stem from a human patient who received an intestinal transplant, so some T cells may come from the graft donor.

The V and J genes are TRBV28 and TRBJ1-1, with unresolved D. V was pared by 2 bases and J by 1 base, with 8 bases between. Germline assignment: CDR1 MDHEN and CDR2 SYDVKM. The CDR3 covers 14 residues. CDR3 sequence (DNA): TGTGCCAGCAGTTTAATAACACAGAACACTGAAGCTTTCTTT. Residues: CASSLITQNTEAFF.

The V gene is TRBV12-2, the J gene TRBJ1-1. TRBV12-2 is marked as a pseudogene. This CDR3 is 16 amino acids long. CDR3: CASRLANYLWGAEAFF. The CDR3 DNA reads as TGTGCAAGTCGCTTAGCGAATTACTTGTGGGGGGCTGAAGCTTTCTTT.

CDR3 DNA: TGTGCCAGCAGCTTAAGGGCGGATACGCAGTATTTT. Amino acids: CASSLRADTQYF. V and J are TRBV13 and TRBJ2-3; D uncertain. The ends were cut back, 2 bases at V and 6 bases at J, with 6 bases in the middle. Per germline, CDR1 PRHDT and CDR2 FYEKMQ (reference sequence). This CDR3 has 12 residues.

The table lists this clone with a count of one. The chain uses TRBV6-5 and TRBJ2-7, with 9 bases fitting TRBD1. The CDR3 runs 13 residues. V lost 8 bases and J lost 5; bases outside the gene matches: 7. Germline CDR1 and CDR2: MNHEY and SVGAGI. In DNA form, the CDR3 reads TGTGCCAGCCTCGGGGGACAGGGTAACGAGCAGTACTTC. Protein product: CASLGGQGNEQYF.

This chain joins TRBV10-3 and TRBJ1-5; 7 nucleotides match TRBD1. This CDR3 has 14 amino acids. Germline loops: CDR1 ENHRY, CDR2 SYGVKD. Germline trimming cut 6 bases from V and 3 bases from J; bases unmatched to any gene: 5. The CDR3: CAISSDRANQPQHF. The CDR3 region has the DNA TGTGCCATCAGCTCAGACAGGGCCAATCAGCCCCAGCATTTT.

The chain combines TRBV14 with TRBJ2-1; TRBD2 agrees at 8 bases. Germline V gene sequence: CDR1 SGHDN, CDR2 FVKESK. V lost 0 bases to trimming and J lost 5 bases; unmatched junction nucleotides: 6. There are 16 residues in the CDR3. DNA for the CDR3: TGTGCCAGCAGCCAAGATACGGGAGGGCCCAACAATGAGCAGTTCTTC. Protein product: CASSQDTGGPNNEQFF.

The genes are TRBV28 and TRBJ2-3, with D unresolved. The V end lost 5 bases, the J end lost 4 bases, and 13 bases lay between the germline ends. This CDR3 contains 14 residues. Per the germline V gene, CDR1 is MDHEN and CDR2 is SYDVKM. CDR3 residues: CASSDDYGADTQYF. CDR3 bases: TGTGCCAGCAGTGACGATTATGGGGCAGATACGCAGTATTTT.

This clone was recorded only once. The chain couples TRBV28 to TRBJ2-7, with 7 nucleotides matching TRBD2. The CDR3 loop spans 13 amino acids. The junction had 2 bases not matched to a gene; V was cut back by 6 bases and J by 0 bases. CDR1 is MDHEN and CDR2 is SYDVKM in the germline V gene. CDR3 in amino acids: CASRAGVSYEQYF. CDR3 DNA: TGTGCCAGCAGGGCGGGAGTCTCCTACGAGCAGTACTTC.

The chain is built from TRBV27 and TRBJ2-7; D ambiguous. Trimming removed 3 bases at V and 2 bases at J, with 8 bases between. In germline, CDR1 is MNHEY, CDR2 SMNVEV (reference sequence). The CDR3 extends over 13 amino acids. CDR3 residues: CASSFGQTYEQYF. In nucleotides, the CDR3 is TGTGCCAGCAGTTTCGGCCAAACCTACGAGCAGTACTTC.

V is TRBV10-3 and J is TRBJ2-7; 11 bases agree with TRBD1. Trimming took 5 bases from V and 4 from J; bases not matched to a gene: 7. The CDR3 is 15 amino acids. Germline V lookup: CDR1 ENHRY, CDR2 SYGVKD. The CDR3 bases are TGTGCCATCAGTTTGGCTGGGGACAGGGGGTACGAGCAGTACTTC. As protein: CAISLAGDRGYEQYF.

The gene calls are TRBV13 and TRBJ1-1; tentatively, D is TRBD1 (5 bases). V was trimmed by 5 bases and J by 0 bases, leaving 16 bases between them. This CDR3 has 16 residues. The V gene's germline CDR1 is PRHDT and CDR2 FYEKMQ (reference sequence). CDR3 DNA: TGTGCCAGCAGCCCTTGGGGGGGGTCTGTGAACACTGAAGCTTTCTTT. Encoded protein: CASSPWGGSVNTEAFF.

The rearrangement links TRBV28 to TRBJ2-1; D is ambiguous. CDR1 is MDHEN and CDR2 is SYDVKM in the germline V gene. CDR3 length: 15 amino acids. V was shortened by 8 bases and J by 4 bases, with 18 bases between the two germline ends. The CDR3 coding sequence is TGTGCCAGCCTGAAAAGGGCTATTCTATACAATGAGCAGTTCTTC. Residues: CASLKRAILYNEQFF.

This sequence joins TRBV9 and TRBJ2-1, with TRBD2 matching 14 bases. V lost 0 bases, J lost 5 bases, and 7 bases stayed unmatched. The CDR3 has 18 residues. In germline, CDR1 is SGDLS, CDR2 YYNGEE. The CDR3 DNA sequence: TGTGCCAGCAGCGTAGGGACGGGACTAGCGGGAGACCACAATGAGCAGTTCTTC. Its protein is CASSVGTGLAGDHNEQFF.